This T cell receptor (beta chain) was profiled in a study of T cells in Graves' hyperthyroidism and ophthalmopathy. A remark on this clonotype: The target antigen is unknown.

Study results and caveats: Model-based prediction identified ophthalmopathy a median around 6.5 months prior to its onset. The authors' 13 V-J model separated ophthalmopathy from stable hyperthyroidism. In blood, most of the thyroid clonotypes expanded above 0.001 were also present.

Amplified TCR beta CDR3 regions derived from RNA transcripts. Carried out on the TCR CDR3, a first-round RT-PCR used the HTBI primer set. Via MiXCR, TCRdb re-called the multiplex PCR reads, giving one row per CDR3 protein. The table shows hundreds of thousands of distinct CDR3 sequences, with around 45% occurring only once. The CDR3 covers 14 residues. Germline values: CDR1 LNHDA, CDR2 SQIVND (reference sequence). V dropped 4 bases and J dropped 5 bases, with 14 bases sitting between them. Patients having uncontrolled infection, another autoimmune disease, pregnancy or lactation were not included. The V and J genes are TRBV19 and TRBJ2-5, with D possibly matching TRBD1 (5 bases). The TCR comes from a woman under 30 with Graves' hyperthyroidism. The sequencing sample was made of peripheral blood or thyroid tissue (not recorded which). The CDR3 sequence: CASSKDMLEETQYF. The CDR3 nucleotides are TGTGCCAGTAGTAAGGACATGCTTGAGGAGACCCAGTACTTC.